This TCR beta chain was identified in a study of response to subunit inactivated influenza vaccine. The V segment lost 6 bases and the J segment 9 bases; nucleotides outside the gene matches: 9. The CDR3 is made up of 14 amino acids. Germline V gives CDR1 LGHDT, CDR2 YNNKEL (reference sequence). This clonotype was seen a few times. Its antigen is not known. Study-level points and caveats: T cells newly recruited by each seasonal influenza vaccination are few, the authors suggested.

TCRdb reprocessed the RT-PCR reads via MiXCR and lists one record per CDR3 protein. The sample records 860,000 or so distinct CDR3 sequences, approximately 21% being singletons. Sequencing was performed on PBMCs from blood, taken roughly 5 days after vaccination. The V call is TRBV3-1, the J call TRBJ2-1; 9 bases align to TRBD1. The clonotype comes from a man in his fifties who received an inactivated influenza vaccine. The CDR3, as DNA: TGTGCCAGCAGAGGGACAGGGAATTTTGGTGAGCAGTTCTTC. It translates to CASRGTGNFGEQFF.